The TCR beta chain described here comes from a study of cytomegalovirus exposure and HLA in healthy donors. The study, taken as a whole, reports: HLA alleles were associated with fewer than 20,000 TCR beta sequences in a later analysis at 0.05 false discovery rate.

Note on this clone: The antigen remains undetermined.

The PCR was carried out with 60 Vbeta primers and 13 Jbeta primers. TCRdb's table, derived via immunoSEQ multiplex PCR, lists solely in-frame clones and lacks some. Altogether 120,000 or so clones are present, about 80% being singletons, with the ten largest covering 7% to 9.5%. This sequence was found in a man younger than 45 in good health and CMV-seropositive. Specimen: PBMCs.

The CDR3 sequence: CASSEAENSLLWHNSNQPQHF. The CDR3 DNA reads TGTGCCAGCAGTGAAGCAGAGAACAGTTTGTTGTGGCACAATAGCAATCAGCCCCAGCATTTT. This rearrangement joins TRBV6-1 to TRBJ1-5; no firm D call. The V gene's germline CDR1 is MNHNS and CDR2 SASEGT. V was trimmed by 0 bases and J by 0 bases, leaving 24 bases between them. The CDR3 contains 21 residues.